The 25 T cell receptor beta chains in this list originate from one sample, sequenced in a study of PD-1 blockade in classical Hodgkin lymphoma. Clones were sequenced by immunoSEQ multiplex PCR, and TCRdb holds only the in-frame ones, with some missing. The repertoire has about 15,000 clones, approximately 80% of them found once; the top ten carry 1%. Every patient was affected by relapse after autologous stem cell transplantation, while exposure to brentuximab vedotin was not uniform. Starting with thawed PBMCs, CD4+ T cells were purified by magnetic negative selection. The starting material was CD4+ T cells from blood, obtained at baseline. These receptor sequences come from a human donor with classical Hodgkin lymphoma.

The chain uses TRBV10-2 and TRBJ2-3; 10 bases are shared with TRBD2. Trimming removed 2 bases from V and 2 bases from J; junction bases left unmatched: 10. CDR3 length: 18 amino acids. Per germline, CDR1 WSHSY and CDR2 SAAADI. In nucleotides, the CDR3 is TGCGCCAGCAGTGAGCCGAGGACTAGCGGAGGGGTCACAGATACGCAGTATTTT. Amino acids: CASSEPRTSGGVTDTQYF.

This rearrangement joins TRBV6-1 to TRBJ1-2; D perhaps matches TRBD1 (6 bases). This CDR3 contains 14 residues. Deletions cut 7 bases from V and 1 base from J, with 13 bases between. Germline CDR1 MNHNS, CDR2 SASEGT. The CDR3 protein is CASNVDRLNYGYTF. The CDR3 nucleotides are TGTGCCAGCAACGTAGACAGGCTTAACTATGGCTACACCTTC.

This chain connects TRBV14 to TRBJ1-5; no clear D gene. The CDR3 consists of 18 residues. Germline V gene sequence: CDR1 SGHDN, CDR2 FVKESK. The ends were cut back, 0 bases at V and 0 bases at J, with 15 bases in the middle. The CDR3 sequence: CASSQDYSGRHSNQPQHF. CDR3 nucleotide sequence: TGTGCCAGCAGCCAAGATTATAGTGGGCGGCATAGCAATCAGCCCCAGCATTTT.

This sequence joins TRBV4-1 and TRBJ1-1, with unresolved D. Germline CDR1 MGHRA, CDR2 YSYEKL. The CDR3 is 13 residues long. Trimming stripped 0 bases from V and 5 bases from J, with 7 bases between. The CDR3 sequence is CASSQEDVTEAFF. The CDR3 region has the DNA TGCGCCAGCAGCCAAGAGGATGTAACTGAAGCTTTCTTT.

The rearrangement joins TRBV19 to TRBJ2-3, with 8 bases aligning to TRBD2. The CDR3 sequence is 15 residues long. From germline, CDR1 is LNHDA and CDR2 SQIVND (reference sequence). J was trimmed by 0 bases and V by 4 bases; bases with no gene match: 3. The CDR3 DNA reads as TGTGCCAGTAGTAGGTCGGGGGGGAGCACAGATACGCAGTATTTT. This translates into CASSRSGGSTDTQYF.

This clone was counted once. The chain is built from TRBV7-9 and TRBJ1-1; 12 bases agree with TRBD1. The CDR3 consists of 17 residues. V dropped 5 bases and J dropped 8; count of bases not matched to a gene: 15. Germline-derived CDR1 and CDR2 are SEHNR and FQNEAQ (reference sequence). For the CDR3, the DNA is TGTGCCAGCAGCCCGCTGCAGTTTCCGGGACAGGGGGCCGAAGCTTTCTTT. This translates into CASSPLQFPGQGAEAFF.

The CDR3 loop reads CASSIGTATNEKLFF. In DNA form, the CDR3 reads TGTGCCAGTAGTATAGGGACAGCAACTAATGAAAAACTGTTTTTT. The chain has TRBV19 and TRBJ1-4; possible D gene TRBD1, 6 bases. This CDR3 has 15 amino acids. Germline V gene sequence: CDR1 LNHDA, CDR2 SQIVND (reference sequence). V was trimmed by 1 base and J by 0 bases, leaving 6 bases between them.

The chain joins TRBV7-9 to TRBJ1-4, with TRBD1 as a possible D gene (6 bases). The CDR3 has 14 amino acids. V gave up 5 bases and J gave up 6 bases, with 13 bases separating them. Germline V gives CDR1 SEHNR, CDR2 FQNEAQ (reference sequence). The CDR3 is CASSHREVDEKLFF. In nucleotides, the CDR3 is TGTGCCAGCAGCCACAGGGAGGTGGATGAAAAACTGTTTTTT.

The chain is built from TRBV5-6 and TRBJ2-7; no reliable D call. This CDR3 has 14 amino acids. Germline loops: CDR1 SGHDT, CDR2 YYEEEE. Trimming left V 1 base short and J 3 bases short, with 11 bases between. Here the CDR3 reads CASSLKWQNYEQYF. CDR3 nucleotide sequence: TGTGCCAGCAGCTTGAAGTGGCAGAACTACGAGCAGTACTTC.

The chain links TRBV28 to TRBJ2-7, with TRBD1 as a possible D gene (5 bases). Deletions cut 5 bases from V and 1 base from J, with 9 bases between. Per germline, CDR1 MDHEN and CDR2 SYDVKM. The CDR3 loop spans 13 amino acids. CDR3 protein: CASSVGASYEQYF. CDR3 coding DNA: TGTGCCAGCAGTGTAGGGGCGTCCTACGAGCAGTACTTC.

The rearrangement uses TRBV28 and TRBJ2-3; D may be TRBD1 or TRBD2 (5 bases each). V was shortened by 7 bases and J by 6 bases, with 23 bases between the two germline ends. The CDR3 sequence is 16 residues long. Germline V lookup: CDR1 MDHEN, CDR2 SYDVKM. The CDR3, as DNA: TGTGCCAGCATAGGAACCGGGACGCAAGATTGGGATACGCAGTATTTT. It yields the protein CASIGTGTQDWDTQYF. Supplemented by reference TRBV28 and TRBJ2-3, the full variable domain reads DVKVTQSSRYLVKRTGEKVFLECVQDMDHENMFWYRQDPGLGLRLIYFSYDVKMKEKGDIPEGYSVSREKKERFSLILESASTNQTSMYLCASIGTGTQDWDTQYFGPGTRLTVL.

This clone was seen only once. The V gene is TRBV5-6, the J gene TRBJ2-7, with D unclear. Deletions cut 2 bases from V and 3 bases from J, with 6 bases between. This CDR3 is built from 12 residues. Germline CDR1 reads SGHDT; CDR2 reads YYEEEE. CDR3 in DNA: TGTGCCAGCAGCTTCCGAGTCTACGAGCAGTACTTC. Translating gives CASSFRVYEQYF.

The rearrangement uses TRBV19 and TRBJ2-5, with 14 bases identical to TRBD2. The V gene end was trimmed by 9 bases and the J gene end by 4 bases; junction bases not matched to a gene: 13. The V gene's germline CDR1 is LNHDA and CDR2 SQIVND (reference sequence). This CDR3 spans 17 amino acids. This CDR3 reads CASATSGGVAGGETQYF. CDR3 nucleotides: TGTGCCAGCGCGACTAGCGGGGGGGTAGCGGGAGGAGAGACCCAGTACTTC.

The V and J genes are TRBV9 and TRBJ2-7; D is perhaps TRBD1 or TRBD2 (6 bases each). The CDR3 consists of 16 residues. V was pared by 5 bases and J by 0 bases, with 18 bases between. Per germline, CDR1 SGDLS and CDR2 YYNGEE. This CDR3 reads CASRVFGGLSSYEQYF. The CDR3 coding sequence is TGTGCCAGCAGGGTTTTCGGGGGCCTTAGCTCCTACGAGCAGTACTTC.

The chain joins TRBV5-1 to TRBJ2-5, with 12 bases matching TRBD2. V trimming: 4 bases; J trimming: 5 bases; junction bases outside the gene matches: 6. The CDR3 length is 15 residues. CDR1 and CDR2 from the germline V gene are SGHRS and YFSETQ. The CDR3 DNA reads TGCGCCAGCAGCACACTAGCGGGGGGCAGGGAGACCCAGTACTTC. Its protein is CASSTLAGGRETQYF.

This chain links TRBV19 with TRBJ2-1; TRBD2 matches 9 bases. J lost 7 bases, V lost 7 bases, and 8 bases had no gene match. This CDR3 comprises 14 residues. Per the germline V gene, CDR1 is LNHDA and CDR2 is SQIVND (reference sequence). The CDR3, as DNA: TGTGCCAGTACTTTAAGCGGGAGGAAGAATGAGCAGTTCTTC. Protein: CASTLSGRKNEQFF.

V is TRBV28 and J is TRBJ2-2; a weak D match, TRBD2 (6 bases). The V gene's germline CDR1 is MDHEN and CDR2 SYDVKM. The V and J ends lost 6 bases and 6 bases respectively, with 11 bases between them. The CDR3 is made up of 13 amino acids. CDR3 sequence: CASRAPGAGELFF. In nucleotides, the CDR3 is TGTGCCAGCAGGGCTCCGGGGGCCGGGGAGCTGTTTTTT.

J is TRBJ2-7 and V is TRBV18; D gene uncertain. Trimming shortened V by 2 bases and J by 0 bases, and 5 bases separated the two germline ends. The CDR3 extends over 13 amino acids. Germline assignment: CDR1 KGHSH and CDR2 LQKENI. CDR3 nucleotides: TGTGCCAGCTCACCAGCGATCTCCTACGAGCAGTACTTC. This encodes CASSPAISYEQYF.

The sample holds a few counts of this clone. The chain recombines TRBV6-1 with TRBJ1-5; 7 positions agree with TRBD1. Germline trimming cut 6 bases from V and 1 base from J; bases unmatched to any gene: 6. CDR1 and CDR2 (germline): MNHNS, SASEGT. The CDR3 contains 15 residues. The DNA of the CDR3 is TGTGCCAGCAGCCCGACAGGGAGGAGCAATCAGCCCCAGCATTTT. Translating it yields CASSPTGRSNQPQHF.

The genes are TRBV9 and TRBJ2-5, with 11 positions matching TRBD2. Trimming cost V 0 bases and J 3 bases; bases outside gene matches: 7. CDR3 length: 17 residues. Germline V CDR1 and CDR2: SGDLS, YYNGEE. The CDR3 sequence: CASSVDLAGGLEETQYF. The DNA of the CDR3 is TGTGCCAGCAGCGTAGACTTAGCGGGGGGGCTGGAAGAGACCCAGTACTTC. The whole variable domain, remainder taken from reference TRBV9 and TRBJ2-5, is DSGVTQTPKHLITATGQRVTLRCSPRSGDLSVYWYQQSLDQGLQFLIQYYNGEERAKGNILERFSAQQFPDLHSELNLSSLELGDSALYFCASSVDLAGGLEETQYFGPGTRLLVL.

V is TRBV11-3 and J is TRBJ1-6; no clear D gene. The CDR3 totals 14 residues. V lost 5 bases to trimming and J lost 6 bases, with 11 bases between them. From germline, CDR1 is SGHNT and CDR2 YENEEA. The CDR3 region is CASSLSAINSPLHF. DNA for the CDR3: TGTGCCAGCAGCCTCAGTGCCATTAATTCACCCCTCCACTTT.

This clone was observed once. The CDR3 nucleotides are TGTGCCAGCAGCTTTTCGTGGCAGGCACCCACTGAAGCTTTCTTT. Protein: CASSFSWQAPTEAFF. The genes are TRBV7-2 and TRBJ1-1; D remains unclear. The germline V and J ends were trimmed by 3 bases and 4 bases, with 15 bases remaining between them. The CDR3 extends over 15 amino acids. Germline loops: CDR1 SGHTA, CDR2 FQGNSA.

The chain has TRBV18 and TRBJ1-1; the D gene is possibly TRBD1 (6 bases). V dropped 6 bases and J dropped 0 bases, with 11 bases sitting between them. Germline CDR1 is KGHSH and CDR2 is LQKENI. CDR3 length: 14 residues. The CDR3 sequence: CASSHGTLNTEAFF. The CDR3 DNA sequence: TGTGCCAGCTCCCACGGGACATTGAACACTGAAGCTTTCTTT.

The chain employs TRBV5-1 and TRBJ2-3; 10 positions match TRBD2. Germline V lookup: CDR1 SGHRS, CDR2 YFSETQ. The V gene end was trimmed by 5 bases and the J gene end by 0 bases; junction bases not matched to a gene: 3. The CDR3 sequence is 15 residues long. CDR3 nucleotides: TGCGCCAGCAGGGCTAGCGGGAGTAGCACAGATACGCAGTATTTT. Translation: CASRASGSSTDTQYF.

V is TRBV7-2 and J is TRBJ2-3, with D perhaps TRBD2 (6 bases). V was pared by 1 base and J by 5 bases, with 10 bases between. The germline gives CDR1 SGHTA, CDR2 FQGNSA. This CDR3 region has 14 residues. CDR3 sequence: CASSLDLGGDTQYF. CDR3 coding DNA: TGTGCCAGCAGCTTAGACTTGGGGGGAGATACGCAGTATTTT.